The 17 T cell receptor beta chains given below trace back to one sample, sequenced in a study of cytomegalovirus exposure and HLA in healthy donors. Use of 60 Vbeta and 13 Jbeta primers characterized the PCR. This table comes from immunoSEQ multiplex PCR, and its TCRdb copy is limited to in-frame clones, with some not included. The sample has around 160,000 clones, roughly 76% seen once. The sequenced material came from PBMCs. Receptor source: a human donor in good health.

The sample holds a few counts of this clone. The chain is built from TRBV15 and TRBJ2-7; TRBD1 is a possible D gene (6 bases). Trimming stripped 3 bases from V and 1 base from J, with 10 bases between. The CDR3 is 14 amino acids. Germline values: CDR1 LNHNV, CDR2 YYDKDF (reference sequence). The CDR3 DNA reads TGTGCCACCAGCAGGGACAGAGAGTCCTACGAGCAGTACTTC. This translates into CATSRDRESYEQYF. The entire variable domain, with the rest obtained from reference TRBV15 and TRBJ2-7, is as follows: DAMVIQNPRYQVTQFGKPVTLSCSQTLNHNVMYWYQQKSSQAPKLLFHYYDKDFNNEADTPDNFQSRRPNTSFCFLDIRSPGLGDTAMYLCATSRDRESYEQYFGPGTRLTVT.

This clone was seen a few times. The chain employs TRBV9 and TRBJ2-1; 13 bases are shared with TRBD2. CDR3 length equals 15 residues. Unmatched junction bases numbered 5, after V lost 4 bases and J lost 7 bases. Germline V lookup: CDR1 SGDLS, CDR2 YYNGEE. The CDR3 DNA sequence: TGTGCCAGCAGCCCAAGGACTAGCGGGGGTAATGAGCAGTTCTTC. Encoded protein: CASSPRTSGGNEQFF. The full variable domain, with the rest looked up from reference TRBV9 and TRBJ2-1, is DSGVTQTPKHLITATGQRVTLRCSPRSGDLSVYWYQQSLDQGLQFLIQYYNGEERAKGNILERFSAQQFPDLHSELNLSSLELGDSALYFCASSPRTSGGNEQFFGPGTRLTVL.

The rearrangement links TRBV5-6 to TRBJ1-5; TRBD1 might be the D (5 bases). Germline CDR1 reads SGHDT; CDR2 reads YYEEEE. V was trimmed by 0 bases and J by 7 bases, leaving 20 bases between them. This CDR3 contains 17 residues. CDR3 sequence (DNA): TGTGCCAGCAGCTTGGGCTGGCCTGAGGCAGGGAAGCAGCCCCAGCATTTT. It yields the protein CASSLGWPEAGKQPQHF.

This chain joins TRBV15 and TRBJ2-7; possibly TRBD2 for D (7 bases). The V end lost 7 bases, the J end lost 3 bases, and 22 bases lay between the germline ends. Germline CDR1 LNHNV, CDR2 YYDKDF (reference sequence). This CDR3 spans 16 amino acids. CDR3 bases: TGTGCCACCACCAAACTGGGGGCGGGGGAGAACTACGAGCAGTACTTC. Its translation is CATTKLGAGENYEQYF.

This clone was detected only once. The genes are TRBV4-3 and TRBJ1-2; tentatively, D is TRBD1 (5 bases). The germline V gene encodes CDR1 LGHNA and CDR2 YSLEER. The CDR3 covers 13 residues. The V gene lost 4 bases and the J gene lost 7 bases, with 13 bases spanning the gap. In DNA form, the CDR3 reads TGCGCCAGCAGCCGGCAAGGGGAGGTTGGCTACACCTTC. This gives the protein CASSRQGEVGYTF.

This chain connects TRBV5-4 to TRBJ2-5; D remains unclear. CDR1 is SGHNT, CDR2 YYREEE, per germline (reference sequence). This CDR3 comprises 14 residues. Trimming removed 0 bases at V and 3 bases at J, with 9 bases between. CDR3 bases: TGTGCCAGCAGCTTGGGCCTAAATAAAGAGACCCAGTACTTC. This encodes CASSLGLNKETQYF.

This clone was observed a few times. V usage is TRBV11-2 and J usage is TRBJ2-7; D perhaps matches TRBD2 (6 bases). Germline V gene lookup returns CDR1 SGHAT and CDR2 FQNNGV. Trimming took 7 bases from V and 7 from J, leaving 20 bases between them. The CDR3 contains 14 residues. CDR3 DNA: TGTGCCAGCACCGACTTGGGGGGACGCACGGAGCAGTACTTC. Encoded protein: CASTDLGGRTEQYF.

This chain links TRBV7-9 with TRBJ1-2; D is unresolved. This CDR3 contains 14 residues. The germline V and J ends were trimmed by 0 bases and 8 bases, with 13 bases remaining between them. Germline V gene sequence: CDR1 SEHNR, CDR2 FQNEAQ (reference sequence). CDR3 residues: CASSLAGQPTGYTF. The CDR3 nucleotides are TGTGCCAGCAGCTTAGCGGGCCAGCCTACAGGCTACACCTTC. The variable domain in full, completed from reference TRBV7-9 and TRBJ1-2, reads DTGVSQNPRHKITKRGQNVTFRCDPISEHNRLYWYRQTLGQGPEFLTYFQNEAQLEKSRLLSDRFSAERPKGSFSTLEIQRTEQGDSAMYLCASSLAGQPTGYTFGSGTRLTVV.

This clone was counted only a few times. The chain uses TRBV7-9 and TRBJ2-7; D call uncertain. The V and J ends lost 1 base and 0 bases respectively, with 10 bases between them. The CDR3 totals 15 residues. The germline gives CDR1 SEHNR, CDR2 FQNEAQ (reference sequence). CDR3 sequence reads: CASSLEVWSSYEQYF. The CDR3 nucleotides are TGTGCCAGCAGCTTAGAAGTCTGGAGCTCCTACGAGCAGTACTTC.

This chain links TRBV7-8 with TRBJ1-6; weak D call: TRBD1 (5 bases). Germline lookup yields CDR1 SGHVS and CDR2 FQNEAQ. CDR3 size: 18 residues. The germline V and J ends were trimmed by 5 bases and 0 bases, with 17 bases remaining between them. CDR3 DNA sequence: TGTGCCAGCAGCCCACGGGGGGGACCTAGCTCCTATAATTCACCCCTCCACTTT. Translating gives CASSPRGGPSSYNSPLHF.

This clone was found a few times. V and J are TRBV7-2 and TRBJ1-5; the D is unclear. Trimming removed 5 bases from V and 5 bases from J, with 7 bases in between. Germline lookup yields CDR1 SGHTA and CDR2 FQGNSA. This CDR3 comprises 12 residues. Here the CDR3 reads CASSTIYQPQHF. The CDR3 region has the DNA TGTGCCAGCAGCACAATTTATCAGCCCCAGCATTTT. Supplemented by reference TRBV7-2 and TRBJ1-5, the full variable domain reads GAGVSQSPSNKVTEKGKDVELRCDPISGHTALYWYRQSLGQGLEFLIYFQGNSAPDKSGLPSDRFSAERTGGSVSTLTIQRTQQEDSAVYLCASSTIYQPQHFGDGTRLSIL.

The chain carries TRBV7-8 and TRBJ1-1; D not resolved. Trimming pared 4 bases from V and 1 base from J, leaving 22 bases between. Germline values: CDR1 SGHVS, CDR2 FQNEAQ. The CDR3 sequence is 18 residues long. The CDR3 DNA is TGTGCCAGCAGCTCCAGACGGGGATTTCCCCAAAAGAACACTGAAGCTTTCTTT. This encodes CASSSRRGFPQKNTEAFF.

This chain links TRBV4-3 with TRBJ2-2; 10 positions agree with TRBD2. Germline V gene lookup returns CDR1 LGHNA and CDR2 YSLEER. Losses at the gene ends were 0 bases for V and 6 bases for J; bases not matched to a gene: 7. There are 17 residues in the CDR3. CDR3 DNA sequence: TGCGCCAGCAGCCAAGATCCCCTAGCGGGAGACGCCGGGGAGCTGTTTTTT. Its protein is CASSQDPLAGDAGELFF.

This clone was seen only a few times. J is TRBJ2-7 and V is TRBV15, with D possibly matching TRBD1 (6 bases). The germline V and J ends were trimmed by 5 bases and 4 bases, with 12 bases remaining between them. Germline assignment: CDR1 LNHNV and CDR2 YYDKDF (reference sequence). The CDR3 totals 13 residues. DNA for the CDR3: TGTGCCACCAGCGGTTTACAGGGATACGAGCAGTACTTC. Its protein product is CATSGLQGYEQYF. The whole variable domain, remainder taken from reference TRBV15 and TRBJ2-7, is DAMVIQNPRYQVTQFGKPVTLSCSQTLNHNVMYWYQQKSSQAPKLLFHYYDKDFNNEADTPDNFQSRRPNTSFCFLDIRSPGLGDTAMYLCATSGLQGYEQYFGPGTRLTVT.

The chain is built from TRBV19 and TRBJ2-3; 8 bases fit TRBD2. This CDR3 is built from 15 residues. CDR1 is LNHDA, CDR2 SQIVND, per germline (reference sequence). V lost 1 base, J lost 6 bases, and 6 bases stayed unmatched. CDR3 protein: CASSIVEAGADTQYF. The CDR3, as DNA: TGTGCCAGTAGTATAGTCGAAGCGGGGGCGGATACGCAGTATTTT.

The V and J genes are TRBV2 and TRBJ1-4; 7 bases line up with TRBD1. V shed 7 bases, J shed 4 bases, and the junction held 6 bases outside the gene matches. Germline V gene data show CDR1 as SNHLY and CDR2 as FYNNEI. The length of the CDR3 is 14 residues. The CDR3 reads CASMTGTVNEKLFF. For the CDR3, the DNA is TGTGCCAGCATGACCGGGACAGTTAATGAAAAACTGTTTTTT.

V gene TRBV27 combines with J gene TRBJ1-5, with TRBD1 matching 11 bases. The CDR3 contains 18 residues. Germline V lookup: CDR1 MNHEY, CDR2 SMNVEV (reference sequence). With 5 bases clipped from V and 1 base from J, the junction kept 10 bases outside the gene matches. CDR3 residues: CASSAGTGGLRSNQPQHF. The CDR3 DNA sequence: TGTGCCAGCAGTGCCGGGACAGGGGGATTAAGGAGCAATCAGCCCCAGCATTTT.